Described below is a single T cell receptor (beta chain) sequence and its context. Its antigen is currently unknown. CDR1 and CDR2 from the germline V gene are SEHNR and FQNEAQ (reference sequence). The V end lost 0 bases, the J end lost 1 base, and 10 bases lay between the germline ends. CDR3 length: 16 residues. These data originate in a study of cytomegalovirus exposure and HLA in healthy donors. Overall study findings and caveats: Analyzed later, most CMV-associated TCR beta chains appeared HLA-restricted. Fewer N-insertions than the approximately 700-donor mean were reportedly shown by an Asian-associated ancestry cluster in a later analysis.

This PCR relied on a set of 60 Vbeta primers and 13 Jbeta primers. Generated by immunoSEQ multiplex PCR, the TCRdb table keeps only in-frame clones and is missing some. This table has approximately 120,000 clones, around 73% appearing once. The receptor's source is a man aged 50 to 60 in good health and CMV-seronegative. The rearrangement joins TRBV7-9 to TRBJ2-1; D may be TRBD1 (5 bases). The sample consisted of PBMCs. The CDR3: CASSLAVTDSYNEQFF. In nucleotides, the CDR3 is TGTGCCAGCAGCTTAGCAGTGACAGATTCCTACAATGAGCAGTTCTTC.